This T cell receptor beta chain was recovered during a study of blood T cell repertoires in COVID-19. This clone occurred a few times. Per the germline V gene, CDR1 is LNHDA and CDR2 is SQIVND (reference sequence). The V end lost 6 bases, the J end lost 4 bases, and 7 bases lay between the germline ends. This CDR3 has 11 residues. Some clones are missing from TCRdb's copy, which holds only in-frame ones; the method was immunoSEQ multiplex PCR. The table has approximately 46,000 clones, 85% seen once. This chain links TRBV19 with TRBJ2-7; no reliable D call. The sequence was obtained from a woman aged 70-85 years in a cohort sampled during active COVID-19. Sequencing was carried out using peripheral blood. DNA of the CDR3: TGTGCCAGTAGCCACAGTTACGAGCAGTACTTC. It is translated as CASSHSYEQYF. The full variable domain, in which reference TRBV19 and TRBJ2-7 provide the parts outside the CDR3, is DGGITQSPKYLFRKEGQNVTLSCEQNLNHDAMYWYRQDPGQGLRLIYYSQIVNDFQKGDIAEGYSVSREKKESFPLTVTSAQKNPTAFYLCASSHSYEQYFGPGTRLTVT.